Below, 5 T cell receptor beta chains from the same sample are listed, as sequenced in a study of cytomegalovirus exposure and HLA in healthy donors. Sequencing was performed with immunoSEQ multiplex PCR; in TCRdb, only in-frame clones are kept and a portion is missing. The data show roughly 250,000 clones, 86% seen once. Sequencing input: PBMCs. These receptors all stem from a woman aged 25 to 39 in good health and CMV-seropositive.

Comment on this clone: Distinct nucleotide sequences in the sample also encode this CDR3. The chain links TRBV2 to TRBJ1-3; tentative D call: TRBD1 (5 bases). CDR3 length equals 14 residues. V shed 3 bases and J shed 0 bases, with 6 bases lying between them. Germline V gives CDR1 SNHLY, CDR2 FYNNEI. The CDR3, as DNA: TGTGCCAGCAGTGATAGGGGCTCTGGAAACACCATATATTTT. Translation: CASSDRGSGNTIYF.

This clone was observed once. V usage is TRBV5-1 and J usage is TRBJ2-7; 9 nucleotides match TRBD2. The CDR3 length is 15 residues. V was clipped by 7 bases and J by 5 bases; unmatched bases: 13. CDR1 is SGHRS and CDR2 is YFSETQ in the germline V gene. The chain's CDR3 is CASSGGSGSLDEQYF. CDR3 sequence (DNA): TGCGCCAGCTCGGGGGGTAGCGGGAGTCTCGACGAGCAGTACTTC. The complete variable domain, with remaining parts taken from reference TRBV5-1 and TRBJ2-7, reads KAGVTQTPRYLIKTRGQQVTLSCSPISGHRSVSWYQQTPGQGLQFLFEYFSETQRNKGNFPGRFSGRQFSNSRSEMNVSTLELGDSALYLCASSGGSGSLDEQYFGPGTRLTVT.

A few counts support this clone. The rearrangement uses TRBV9 and TRBJ1-1, with 8 bases lining up with TRBD1. The V gene end was trimmed by 5 bases and the J gene end by 0 bases; junction bases not matched to a gene: 6. From germline, CDR1 is SGDLS and CDR2 YYNGEE. The CDR3 spans 15 residues. In DNA form, the CDR3 reads TGTGCCAGCAGTCGGACAGGGAACATGAACACTGAAGCTTTCTTT. Translating it yields CASSRTGNMNTEAFF.

This clone was counted a single time. The V and J genes are TRBV28 and TRBJ1-2; D is undetermined. This CDR3 contains 13 residues. Trimming took off 8 bases at V and 3 bases at J, with 13 bases between the two ends. Germline V gene sequence: CDR1 MDHEN, CDR2 SYDVKM. CDR3 residues: CASLKQEYYGYTF. CDR3 in DNA: TGTGCCAGCCTTAAGCAGGAATACTATGGCTACACCTTC.

The chain links TRBV6-5 to TRBJ2-2; D gene ambiguous. This CDR3 has 12 residues. With 8 bases removed from V and 2 bases from J, the gap between germline ends came to 6 bases. Per germline, CDR1 MNHEY and CDR2 SVGAGI. The CDR3 here is CASGRNTGELFF. The CDR3 DNA sequence: TGTGCCAGCGGGCGCAACACCGGGGAGCTGTTTTTT.